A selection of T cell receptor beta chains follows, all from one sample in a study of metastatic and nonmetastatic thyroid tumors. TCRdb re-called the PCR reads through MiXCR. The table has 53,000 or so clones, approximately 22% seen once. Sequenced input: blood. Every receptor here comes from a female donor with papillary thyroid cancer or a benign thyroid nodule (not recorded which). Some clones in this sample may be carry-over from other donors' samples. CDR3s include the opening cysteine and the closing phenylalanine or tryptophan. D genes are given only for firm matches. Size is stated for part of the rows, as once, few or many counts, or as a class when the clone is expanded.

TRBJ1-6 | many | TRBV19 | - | TGTGCCAGTAGGGGGACACTAAATTCACCCCTCCACTTT | CASRGTLNSPLHF
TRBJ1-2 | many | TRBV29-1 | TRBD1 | TGCAGCGTGGGGGGACAGGGTGGTCGCTACACCTTC | CSVGGQGGRYTF
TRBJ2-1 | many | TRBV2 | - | TGTGCCAGCAGTGATAGACAGGCGGATGAGCAGTTCTTC | CASSDRQADEQFF
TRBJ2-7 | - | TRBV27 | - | TGTGCCAGCAGCTTTGGCCGGGCGGCCGTTTACGAGCAGTACTTC | CASSFGRAAVYEQYF
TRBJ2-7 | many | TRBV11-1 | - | TGTGCCAGCAGCCCCGACAGGGGGGCTAGCGGGAGTTACGAGCAGTACTTC | CASSPDRGASGSYEQYF
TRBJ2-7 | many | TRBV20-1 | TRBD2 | TGCAGTGCTACGGGACTAGCGAGGGGGGGTTCCGAGCAGTACTTC | CSATGLARGGSEQYF
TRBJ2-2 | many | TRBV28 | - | TGTGCCAGCAGTTTCTCGACAAGCACCGGGGAGCTGTTTTTT | CASSFSTSTGELFF
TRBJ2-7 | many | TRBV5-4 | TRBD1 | TGTGCCAGCAGCCCGACAGGGTCCTACGAGCAGTACTTC | CASSPTGSYEQYF
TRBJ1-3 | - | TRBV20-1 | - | TGCAGTGCTAGTCCGGGAACCGGAAACACCATATATTTT | CSASPGTGNTIYF
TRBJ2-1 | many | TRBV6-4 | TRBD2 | TGTGCCAGCAGTGCGGGGACTAGCGGTGACAATGAGCAGTTCTTC | CASSAGTSGDNEQFF
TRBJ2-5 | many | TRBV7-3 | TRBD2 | TGTGCCAGCAGCTCGATGGGACTAGATGAAGAGACCCAGTACTTC | CASSSMGLDEETQYF
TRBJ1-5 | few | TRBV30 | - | TGTGCCTGTTCCCGGGTCCCCAATCAGCCCCAGCATTTT | CACSRVPNQPQHF
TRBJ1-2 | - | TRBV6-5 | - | TGTGCCAGCAGTTTGCGGTCTATCGGCTATGGCTACACCTTC | CASSLRSIGYGYTF
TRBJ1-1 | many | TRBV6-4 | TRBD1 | TGTGCCAGCAGTGACTCGGGACAGGGGAGCACCCAAGCTTTCTTT | CASSDSGQGSTQAFF
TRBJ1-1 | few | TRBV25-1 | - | TGTGCCAGCAGTGACGGTGGTAAGGACACTGAAGCTTTCTTT | CASSDGGKDTEAFF
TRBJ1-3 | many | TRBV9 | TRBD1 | TGTGCCAGCAGCACAGGGGGGACTGGAAACACCATATATTTT | CASSTGGTGNTIYF
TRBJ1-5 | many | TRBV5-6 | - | TGTGCCAGCAGCTTGGGGGGGCTATGGCAGCCCCAGCATTTT | CASSLGGLWQPQHF
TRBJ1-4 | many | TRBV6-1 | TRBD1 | TGTGCCAGCAGGAGACAGGGTTCTTCTGAAAAACTGTTTTTT | CASRRQGSSEKLFF
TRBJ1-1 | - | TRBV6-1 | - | TGTGCCAGCACTGTGAGGGAAACGAACACTGAAGCTTTCTTT | CASTVRETNTEAFF
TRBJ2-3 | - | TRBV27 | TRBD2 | TGTGCCAACAGTCAGTGTAGGGGGACTAGCTCAGATACGCAGTATTTT | CANSQCRGTSSDTQYF
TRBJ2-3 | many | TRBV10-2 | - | TGCGCCAGCCTCTCAGCGGTTAGCACAGATACGCAGTATTTT | CASLSAVSTDTQYF
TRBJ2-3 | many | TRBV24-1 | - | TGTGCCACCAGTGATTTGCAGGGGGGGCATTCAGATACGCAGTATTTT | CATSDLQGGHSDTQYF
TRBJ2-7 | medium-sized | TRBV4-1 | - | TGCGCCAGCAGCCAAGCGCTAGGACTTGGCTACGAGCAGTACTTC | CASSQALGLGYEQYF
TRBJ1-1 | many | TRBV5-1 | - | TGCGCCAGCAGCTTGGGCTCTGGGGGGGCTGAAGCTTTCTTT | CASSLGSGGAEAFF
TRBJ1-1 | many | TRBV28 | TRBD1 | TGTGCCAGCAAAACGCCTAGGGGGCATGGGACTGAAGCTTTCTTT | CASKTPRGHGTEAFF
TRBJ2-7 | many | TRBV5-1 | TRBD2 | TGCGCCAGCAGGCCACTAGCGGGAGACGAGCAGTACTTC | CASRPLAGDEQYF
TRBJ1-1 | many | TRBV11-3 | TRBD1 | TGTGCCAGCAGCGCTGGACAGGGCAACACTGAAGCTTTCTTT | CASSAGQGNTEAFF
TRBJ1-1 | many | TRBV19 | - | TGTGCCAGTAGGGAGGTCATGAACACTGAAGCTTTCTTT | CASREVMNTEAFF
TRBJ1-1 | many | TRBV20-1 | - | TGCAGTGCGCTGGGACATCGGGTAACTGAAGCTTTCTTT | CSALGHRVTEAFF
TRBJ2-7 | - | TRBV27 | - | TGTGCCAGCGGGGTCCCCTACATGATAGGGAACGAGCAGTACTTC | CASGVPYMIGNEQYF
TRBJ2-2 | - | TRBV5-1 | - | TGCGCCAGCAGCCCTCAGGTCGGGGGCGCATGCACCGGGGAGCTGTTTTTT | CASSPQVGGACTGELFF
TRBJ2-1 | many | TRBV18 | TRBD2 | TGTGCCAGCTCAGACCAACTAGCGGCAGCCGGGGATGAGCAGTTCTTC | CASSDQLAAAGDEQFF
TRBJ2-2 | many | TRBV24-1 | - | TGTGCCACCAGTGATGTCTACCCTGGACGTACCACCGGGGAGCTGTTTTTT | CATSDVYPGRTTGELFF
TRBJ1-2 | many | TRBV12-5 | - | TGTGCTAGTGGTTTCAGGGACTATGGCTACACCTTC | CASGFRDYGYTF
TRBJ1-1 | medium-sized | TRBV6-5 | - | TGTGCCAGCAGTTACTCGAGCTGGGATTCCATGAACACTGAAGCTTTCTTT | CASSYSSWDSMNTEAFF
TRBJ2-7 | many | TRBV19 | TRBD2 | TGTGCCAGTAGTATTCTAGCGGGAGAGTCCTACGAGCAGTACTTC | CASSILAGESYEQYF
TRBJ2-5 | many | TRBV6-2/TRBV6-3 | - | TGTGCCAGCAGTTATTATTCCCTGGAGACCCAGTACTTC | CASSYYSLETQYF
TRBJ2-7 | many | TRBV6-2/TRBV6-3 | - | TGTGCCAGCAGTTCAACCGTGAACCCCTCACGCGAGCAGTACTTC | CASSSTVNPSREQYF
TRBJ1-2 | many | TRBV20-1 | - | TGCAGTGCTAGAAAGCAACCGAACTATGGCTACACCTTC | CSARKQPNYGYTF
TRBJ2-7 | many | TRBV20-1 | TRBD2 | TGCAGTGCTAGAGATGAGCGGGATTCCTACGAGCAGTACTTC | CSARDERDSYEQYF
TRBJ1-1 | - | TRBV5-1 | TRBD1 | TGCGCCAGCAGCTACTCGGGACAGGGGCGCATGACTGAAGCTTTCTTT | CASSYSGQGRMTEAFF
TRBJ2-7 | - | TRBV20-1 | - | TGCAGTGCTATATCCTTGGCGGCTAGCTGGAGCGACGAGCAGTACTTC | CSAISLAASWSDEQYF
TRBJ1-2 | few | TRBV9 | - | TGTGCCAGACGGGCGGGGAATTTTGGCTACACCTTC | CARRAGNFGYTF
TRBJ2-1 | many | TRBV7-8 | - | TGTGCCAGCAGCTTCCCAAGCGCGAGCTCCTACAATGAGCAGTTCTTC | CASSFPSASSYNEQFF
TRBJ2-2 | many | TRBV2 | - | TGTGCCAGCAGAGCGGAGAACACCGGGGAGCTGTTTTTT | CASRAENTGELFF
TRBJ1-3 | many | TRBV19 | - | TGTGCCAGTAGTACCTTGCAGGGACCCGGAAACACCATATATTTT | CASSTLQGPGNTIYF
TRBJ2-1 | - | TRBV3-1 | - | TGTGCCATCAGCCCCTGGACGCTGACTGAGCAGTTCTTC | CAISPWTLTEQFF
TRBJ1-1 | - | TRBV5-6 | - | TGTGCCAGCAGCTCAGGGGTTACTGAAGCTTTCTTT | CASSSGVTEAFF
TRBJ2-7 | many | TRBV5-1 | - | TGCGCCAGCAGCTTGGCGCCTATGGACGGCTACGAGCAGTACTTC | CASSLAPMDGYEQYF
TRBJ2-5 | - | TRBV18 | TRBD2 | TGTGCCTGCTACGGACTAGCGGGAGTGGAGACCCAGTACTTC | CACYGLAGVETQYF
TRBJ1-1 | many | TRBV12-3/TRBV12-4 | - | TGTGCCAGCAGTTTAGCGGGCCCCAACACTGGAGCTTTCTTT | CASSLAGPNTGAFF
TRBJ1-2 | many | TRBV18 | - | TGTGCCAGCTCGTCCCCACGTGGCAGTTCTAACTATGGCTACACCTTC | CASSSPRGSSNYGYTF
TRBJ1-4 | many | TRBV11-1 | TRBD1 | TGTGCCAGCAGCTTAGCCGTGACAGGGGGAGTTGCAACTAATGAAAAACTGTTTTTT | CASSLAVTGGVATNEKLFF
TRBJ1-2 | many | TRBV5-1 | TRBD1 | TGCGCCAGCAGCATCGACAGGGGGCGCATATATGGCTACACCTTC | CASSIDRGRIYGYTF
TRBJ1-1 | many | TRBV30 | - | TGTGCCTGGAGTGTCCCGGGGGGGGAATGGACTGAAGCTTTCTTT | CAWSVPGGEWTEAFF